The clone carrying this TCR beta chain has a count of ten or more. The authors built bulk TCR libraries by previously described methods with listed TCR primers. TCRdb recomputed calls from the PCR reads with MiXCR, one row per CDR3 protein. The repertoire holds some 320,000 distinct CDR3 sequences, with 20% to 25% as singletons. The data originate from a study of molecular identifiers for immune sequencing clone quantification. Source material: naive CD8+ T cells from blood, with Jurkat cell RNA spiked in. Indicated subset: FACS-sorted CD8+CD4-CCR7+CD45RA+ naive T cells. The receptor comes from a human donor in good health. Some libraries in this study had Jurkat cell RNA spiked in.

This chain's CDR3 is CASSPPEANTEAFF. The CDR3 DNA reads as TGTGCCAGCAGCCCCCCGGAAGCGAACACTGAAGCTTTCTTT. This sequence joins TRBV7-9 and TRBJ1-1; D is ambiguous. CDR3 length: 14 amino acids. V lost 5 bases and J lost 1, with 11 bases in between. Germline V lookup: CDR1 SEHNR, CDR2 FQNEAQ (reference sequence).